This TCR beta chain was found in a study of HIV-infected children after antiretroviral therapy interruption. Study as a whole: EBV and CMV exposure was recorded in most children. In continuous treatment, analyzed samples were from weeks 0, 48 and 150.

By share, this clonotype counts as medium-sized. RNA-based 3' RACE libraries used unique molecular identifiers. From the 3' RACE reads, TCRdb called clonotypes with MiXCR, one entry per CDR3 protein. The repertoire holds roughly 15,000 distinct CDR3 sequences, with 3.4% as singletons. Treatment given: PENTA 11 planned treatment interruption arm or continuous ART arm. At least 5 million viable PBMCs were required per cryopreserved sample. With 3 bases clipped from V and 0 bases from J, the junction kept 11 bases outside the gene matches. This CDR3 has 18 amino acids. Germline loops: CDR1 SNHLY, CDR2 FYNNEI.

The chain carries TRBV2 and TRBJ1-5; TRBD1 agrees at 7 bases. The sequencing here drew on CD45RO+ CD8+ T cells from PBMCs, pooled from several time points, taken from a donor given antiretroviral therapy, either interrupted or continuous. As for subset: memory CD8+ CD45RO+ CD45RA- T cells. The sequence was collected from a pool of human donors with HIV. CDR3 loop: CASSDPGQQIYSNQPQHF. The CDR3 DNA sequence: TGTGCCAGCAGTGACCCGGGACAGCAAATTTATAGCAATCAGCCCCAGCATTTT. Complete variable domain (other parts from reference TRBV2 and TRBJ1-5): EPEVTQTPSHQVTQMGQEVILRCVPISNHLYFYWYRQILGQKVEFLVSFYNNEISEKSEIFDDQFSVERPDGSNFTLKIRSTKLEDSAMYFCASSDPGQQIYSNQPQHFGDGTRLSIL.